This T cell receptor beta chain was sequenced for a study of CD4 T cells in relation to SARS-CoV-2 and coronaviruses. In the study overall: PBMCs were cultured with antigen for roughly 9 days before TCR beta sequencing.

Broader study findings: The cross-reactivity analysis covered only spike protein, not other viral proteins.

Libraries were prepared by immunoSEQ multiplex PCR; TCRdb keeps only in-frame clonotypes and omits some of them. The profile shows 35,000 to 45,000 clones, over 60% of them singletons. Trimming took 2 bases from V and 2 from J; bases not matched to a gene: 3. This CDR3 comprises 16 residues. Germline CDR1 reads MGHRA; CDR2 reads YSYEKL. To note about this clone: The antigen is unknown.

The specimen sequenced was memory CD4+ T cells from PBMCs, cultured in vitro. This receptor was obtained from an adult with COVID-19. The chain has TRBV4-1 and TRBJ2-7; 13 nucleotides line up with TRBD2. The CDR3 loop is CASSQPTSGRAYEQYF. The CDR3 DNA sequence: TGCGCCAGCAGCCAACCCACTAGCGGGAGGGCCTACGAGCAGTACTTC.